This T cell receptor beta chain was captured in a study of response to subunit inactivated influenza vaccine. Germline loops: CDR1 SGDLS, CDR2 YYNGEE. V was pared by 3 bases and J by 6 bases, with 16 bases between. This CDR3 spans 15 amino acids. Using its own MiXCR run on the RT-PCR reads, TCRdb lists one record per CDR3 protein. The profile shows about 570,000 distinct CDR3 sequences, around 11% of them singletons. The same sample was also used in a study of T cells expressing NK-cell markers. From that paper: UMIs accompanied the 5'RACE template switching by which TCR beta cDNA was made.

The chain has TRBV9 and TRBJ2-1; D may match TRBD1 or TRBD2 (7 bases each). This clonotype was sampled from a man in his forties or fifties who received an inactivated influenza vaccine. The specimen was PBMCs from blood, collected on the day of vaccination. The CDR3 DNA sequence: TGTGCCAGCAGCGCACCAGGGGGAGGGTTCAATGAGCAGTTCTTC. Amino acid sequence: CASSAPGGGFNEQFF.